Described below is a single T cell receptor beta chain sequence and its context. No cognate antigen has been identified for it. The record has no base qualities; no much larger clone is one base away. For sequencing of the TCRbeta CDR3 region, genomic DNA was extracted from the sorted cells. The immunoSEQ Assay was used for sequencing of TCRbeta CDR3 regions. In its TCRdb copy, this immuneACCESS table keeps in-frame sequences only and misses some clones. Where compared with another copy, unresolved V genes explain less than half of these, and the others have no known cause. Counted in this sample were some 42,000 clones; approximately 80% of them appeared once. The leading ten clones occupy approximately 2.4% of the sample. The data were taken from a study of OX40 agonist ivuxolimab in advanced cancers. Study-level background: Ivuxolimab was a fully human IgG2 agonistic monoclonal antibody targeting the costimulatory receptor OX40 (CD134). Of the roughly 53 patients in dose escalation, some 20 had hepatocellular carcinoma, approximately 15 had melanoma, 9 had renal cell carcinoma and 9 had head and neck cancer. Peripheral TCRbeta sequencing was intended to test whether TCR sequence diversity was altered and clonal T-cell expansion was caused by ivuxolimab. Prior anti-PD-1, anti-PD-L1 or anti-CTLA-4 therapy was permitted, and checkpoint inhibitors had been received by less than 45% of dose-escalation patients. A male proportion of almost 85% and a mean age of approximately 61 years, ranging from about 20 to 80, were recorded for the dose-escalation cohort. Intravenous ivuxolimab was administered to patients every 2 weeks at six dose levels: 0.01, 0.1, 0.3, 1.5, 3 and 10 mg/kg. The paper describes the monotherapy dose-escalation part (N of about 55 patients) of the phase I trial of ivuxolimab. Three dose-escalation patients achieved partial responses, one with hepatocellular carcinoma and two with cutaneous melanoma.

The full study reports these points: The antigen specificity of the clonally expanded peripheral T cells was not determined. In partial responders in the 0.1-3.0 mg/kg groups, normalized peripheral clonal expansion was found to be among the lowest, especially among CD8+ T cells. At doses of 0.1 to 3.0 mg/kg, clonal expansion of both CD4+ and CD8+ T cells in blood was seen between baseline and week 6. Low levels of normalized T-cell clonal expansion were also seen in some patients who did not respond. After ivuxolimab, expanded clones were on average more numerous among CD8+ T cells than among CD4+ T cells.

V and J lose 10 bases and 0 bases, and a span of 10 bases separates them. According to the germline V gene, CDR1 reads SNHLY and CDR2 reads FYNNEI. CDR3 length: 13 amino acids, cysteine to phenylalanine. Solely the CDR3 DNA is kept, with 39 bases framed from the first base. Patients with a history of autoimmune disease or receiving systemic immunosuppression were excluded from the trial. Peripheral blood for TCR sequencing was collected from all dose cohorts at baseline, on cycle 4 day 1, and on cycle 7 day 1. The samples were drawn from a first-in-human, open-label, multicenter phase I dose-escalation trial of ivuxolimab. Adults with locally advanced or metastatic melanoma, renal cell carcinoma, hepatocellular carcinoma or head and neck squamous cell carcinoma were enrolled in the trial. Before TCR sequencing, CD4+ T cells and CD8+ T cells from peripheral blood were sorted into separate populations.

The chain links TRBV2 with TRBJ1-5, with no confidently assigned D gene. This clonotype originated in an adult with an advanced solid tumor such as melanoma, head and neck, liver or kidney cancer. Sequencing used CD4+ or CD8+ T cells sorted from blood, obtained in a trial of the OX40 agonist ivuxolimab. The CDR3 protein is CATTADSNQPQHF. DNA sequence: TGTGCCACAACGGCGGATAGCAATCAGCCCCAGCATTTT.